The 2 T cell receptor beta chains in this list originate from one sample, sequenced in a study of cytomegalovirus exposure and HLA in healthy donors. The PCR contained 60 Vbeta and 13 Jbeta primers. Assay: immunoSEQ multiplex PCR; the TCRdb copy retains only in-frame clones and omits some. The table lists more than 200,000 clones, 85% to 90% of them singletons, with 1% to 1.5% in the top ten. The material sequenced was PBMCs. The receptors stem from a human donor in good health.

This clone has a single count. The V call is TRBV7-2, the J call TRBJ2-1; D is ambiguous. The CDR3 spans 13 residues. Trimming cost V 2 bases and J 6 bases, with 8 bases left between them. Germline CDR1 SGHTA, CDR2 FQGNSA. The CDR3 here is CASSLRGTNEQFF. The CDR3 DNA reads as TGTGCCAGCAGCTTAAGAGGAACCAATGAGCAGTTCTTC.

The chain has TRBV19 and TRBJ1-2, with a possible D match to TRBD1 (6 bases). The CDR3 spans 14 residues. The germline CDR1 and CDR2 sequences are LNHDA and SQIVND (reference sequence). V lost 7 bases and J 8 bases, leaving 20 bases between the germline ends. The CDR3 loop reads CASKDRGQLGGYTF. In nucleotides, the CDR3 is TGTGCCAGTAAGGACAGAGGCCAATTGGGCGGCTACACCTTC.